These T cell receptor beta chains were read from a single sample in a study of early T cells in non-severe SARS-CoV-2 infection. MiXCR was run by TCRdb on the 5' RACE reads, yielding one entry per CDR3 protein. This sample carries some 26,000 distinct CDR3 sequences, around 4.8% of them seen once, and the ten largest clones take 6.6%. The sequenced material came from whole blood. All receptors derive from an adult who was a healthcare worker with PCR-confirmed SARS-CoV-2 infection or an uninfected control (not recorded which). Both conserved end residues are part of each CDR3. Each record gives: clone size, V gene, J gene, CDR3 length, CDR3 protein. Not every row has a clone size; where given, it reads once, few, many or a size class.

size: -; V: TRBV20-1; J: TRBJ2-3; length: 14; CDR3: CSAGTTLTTDTQYF
size: -; V: TRBV27; J: TRBJ2-7; length: 16; CDR3: CASRYLGRLTSYEQYF
size: -; V: TRBV20-1; J: TRBJ2-4; length: 13; CDR3: CSASDRSKNIQYF
size: many; V: TRBV27; J: TRBJ1-2; length: 12; CDR3: CASWTFRYGYTF
size: few; V: TRBV6-4; J: TRBJ2-2; length: 14; CDR3: CASSPRANTGELFF
size: many; V: TRBV7-9; J: TRBJ1-1; length: 13; CDR3: CASSPPGDTEAFF
size: many; V: TRBV6-5; J: TRBJ1-6; length: 14; CDR3: CASKGDRVNSPLHF
size: many; V: TRBV12-5; J: TRBJ1-1; length: 16; CDR3: CASGLVAGQRNTEAFF
size: many; V: TRBV6-5; J: TRBJ2-1; length: 15; CDR3: CATSPAVLSYNEQFF
size: few; V: TRBV12-3/TRBV12-4; J: TRBJ2-7; length: 15; CDR3: CASSLWTGYSYEQYF
size: few; V: TRBV2; J: TRBJ2-6; length: 16; CDR3: CASTNRVRSGANVLTF
size: many; V: TRBV6-6; J: TRBJ2-1; length: 13; CDR3: CASSYWRDKEQFF
size: medium-sized; V: TRBV2; J: TRBJ2-2; length: 15; CDR3: CASSDGSGGTGELFF
size: many; V: TRBV20-1; J: TRBJ2-2; length: 16; CDR3: CSARDRDRLIVGELFF
size: -; V: TRBV28; J: TRBJ1-1; length: 15; CDR3: CASIPSGGVSTEAFF
size: few; V: TRBV7-8; J: TRBJ1-1; length: 15; CDR3: CASSLVSGTGLEAFF
size: many; V: TRBV6-6; J: TRBJ2-5; length: 11; CDR3: CASSPTETQYF
size: many; V: TRBV5-1; J: TRBJ2-5; length: 17; CDR3: CASSLSEVTGSTETQYF
size: many; V: TRBV7-2; J: TRBJ2-1; length: 15; CDR3: CASSLMGGSYNEQFF
size: few; V: TRBV7-9; J: TRBJ1-2; length: 14; CDR3: CASSPDPLGSGYTF
size: -; V: TRBV7-9; J: TRBJ2-1; length: 18; CDR3: CASTPPGYVTSSGNEQFF
size: -; V: TRBV11-2; J: TRBJ2-3; length: 15; CDR3: CASSSGQVSTDTQYF
size: -; V: TRBV7-2; J: TRBJ2-3; length: 14; CDR3: CASSRGGSTDTQYF
size: many; V: TRBV11-3; J: TRBJ2-1; length: 16; CDR3: CASSRPGTGGRNEQFF
size: many; V: TRBV5-1; J: TRBJ1-6; length: 16; CDR3: CASSTNGGQDNSPLHF
size: few; V: TRBV11-2; J: TRBJ2-5; length: 15; CDR3: CASSLEGLATETQYF
size: many; V: TRBV15; J: TRBJ1-1; length: 12; CDR3: CATSRQNTEAFF
size: few; V: TRBV7-9; J: TRBJ2-7; length: 12; CDR3: CASSPQGRGQYF
size: many; V: TRBV6-6; J: TRBJ1-3; length: 14; CDR3: CASSNPGGGNTIYF
size: many; V: TRBV2; J: TRBJ1-1; length: 15; CDR3: CASSYQTEPNTEAFF
size: many; V: TRBV11-2; J: TRBJ2-3; length: 11; CDR3: CASSWTDTQYF
size: many; V: TRBV7-9; J: TRBJ1-1; length: 15; CDR3: CASSLPRIGNTEAFF
size: many; V: TRBV9; J: TRBJ2-2; length: 19; CDR3: CASSVSSGARRTTTGELFF
size: many; V: TRBV30; J: TRBJ1-1; length: 13; CDR3: CAWSVQGRGEAFF
size: many; V: TRBV20-1; J: TRBJ2-7; length: 11; CDR3: CSATDVYEQYF
size: many; V: TRBV5-1; J: TRBJ2-7; length: 12; CDR3: CASRTGNYEQYF
size: many; V: TRBV4-2; J: TRBJ2-3; length: 16; CDR3: CASSQDHGGAGDTQYF
size: many; V: TRBV7-9; J: TRBJ2-6; length: 14; CDR3: CARGEDSGANVLTF
size: few; V: TRBV7-9; J: TRBJ2-6; length: 14; CDR3: CASSLMGGANVLTF